Listed here are 2 T cell receptor beta chains from one sample, sequenced in a study of blood T cell repertoires in COVID-19. Data came from immunoSEQ multiplex PCR; TCRdb stores just in-frame clones and leaves some out. The sample holds 190,000 or so clones, approximately 78% seen once. Sample: peripheral blood. These TCRs come from a woman older than 75 with active or convalescent COVID-19.

The chain employs TRBV27 and TRBJ2-2; a weak D match, TRBD2 (5 bases). V lost 3 bases to trimming and J lost 4 bases, with 15 bases between them. Germline V CDR1 and CDR2: MNHEY, SMNVEV (reference sequence). This CDR3 has 16 amino acids. DNA of the CDR3: TGTGCCAGCAGTTTTCTCACGGGAATCGGCACCGGGGAGCTGTTTTTT. It is translated as CASSFLTGIGTGELFF.

The rearrangement links TRBV6-5 to TRBJ2-1, with D tentatively TRBD1 (6 bases). Germline CDR1 and CDR2: MNHEY and SVGAGI. V was shortened by 4 bases and J by 0 bases, with 10 bases between the two germline ends. The CDR3 spans 15 residues. The CDR3 protein is CASSWTELSYNEQFF. The CDR3 DNA follows: TGTGCCAGCAGTTGGACAGAACTCTCCTACAATGAGCAGTTCTTC.